A selection of T cell receptor beta chains follows, all from one sample in a study of beta chain features in type 1 diabetes. Assay: immunoSEQ multiplex PCR; the TCRdb copy retains only in-frame clones and omits some. The sample has 25,000 or so clones, over 60% seen once. Material for sequencing was Tregs from blood. Receptor source: a woman in her forties in good health. Each CDR3 is given with its conserved first and last residue. Each record gives: clone size, D gene, V gene, J gene, CDR3 protein, CDR3 DNA. A D gene is named only where the DNA matches it firmly. Not all rows give a size; the values are once, few, many and, for expanded clones, a class.

clone size: NA; D gene: TRBD2; V gene: TRBV5-1; J gene: TRBJ2-5; CDR3 protein: CASSLMSGGQETQYF; CDR3 DNA: TGCGCCAGCAGCCTAATGAGCGGGGGCCAAGAGACCCAGTACTTC
clone size: NA; D gene: TRBD1; V gene: TRBV12-5; J gene: TRBJ1-5; CDR3 protein: CASGLEGQASNQPQHF; CDR3 DNA: TGTGCTAGTGGTTTGGAGGGACAGGCAAGCAATCAGCCCCAGCATTTT
clone size: NA; D gene: NA; V gene: TRBV5-1; J gene: TRBJ2-6; CDR3 protein: CASSPGESGANVLTF; CDR3 DNA: TGCGCCAGCAGCCCCGGTGAATCTGGGGCCAACGTCCTGACTTTC
clone size: few; D gene: TRBD1; V gene: TRBV18; J gene: TRBJ2-1; CDR3 protein: CASSRGQGAYNEQFF; CDR3 DNA: TGTGCCAGCTCACGAGGACAGGGCGCCTACAATGAGCAGTTCTTC
clone size: NA; D gene: TRBD1; V gene: TRBV5-1; J gene: TRBJ2-7; CDR3 protein: CASSYRTGGFYEQYF; CDR3 DNA: TGCGCCAGCAGCTACCGGACAGGGGGCTTTTACGAGCAGTACTTC
clone size: few; D gene: TRBD2; V gene: TRBV18; J gene: TRBJ2-3; CDR3 protein: CASSPTSGSTDTQYF; CDR3 DNA: TGTGCCAGCTCACCAACTAGCGGGAGCACAGATACGCAGTATTTT
clone size: NA; D gene: NA; V gene: TRBV18; J gene: TRBJ1-2; CDR3 protein: CASSPGGRGSDGYGYTF; CDR3 DNA: TGTGCCAGCTCACCAGGGGGCAGGGGATCCGACGGCTATGGCTACACCTTC
clone size: few; D gene: TRBD2; V gene: TRBV7-2; J gene: TRBJ2-7; CDR3 protein: CASSLGGAGGAVEQYF; CDR3 DNA: TGTGCCAGCAGCTTAGGGGGCGCGGGGGGGGCAGTCGAGCAGTACTTC
clone size: NA; D gene: NA; V gene: TRBV2; J gene: TRBJ2-3; CDR3 protein: CASSVETGYTDTQYF; CDR3 DNA: TGTGCCAGCAGTGTTGAGACCGGGTACACAGATACGCAGTATTTT
clone size: NA; D gene: NA; V gene: TRBV18; J gene: TRBJ1-1; CDR3 protein: CASSPIRGHRNTEAFF; CDR3 DNA: TGTGCCAGCTCACCGATTCGAGGACACCGCAACACTGAAGCTTTCTTT
clone size: few; D gene: TRBD1; V gene: TRBV10-3; J gene: TRBJ1-6; CDR3 protein: CAISETGGGLVALHF; CDR3 DNA: TGTGCCATCAGTGAGACAGGGGGGGGACTCGTGGCCCTCCACTTT
clone size: NA; D gene: NA; V gene: TRBV7-9; J gene: TRBJ2-5; CDR3 protein: CASSLTGKETQYF; CDR3 DNA: TGTGCCAGCAGCTTAACAGGGAAGGAGACCCAGTACTTC
clone size: once; D gene: NA; V gene: TRBV6-6; J gene: TRBJ1-1; CDR3 protein: CASKRGGSATEAFF; CDR3 DNA: TGTGCCAGCAAAAGGGGCGGTTCCGCCACTGAAGCTTTCTTT
clone size: NA; D gene: NA; V gene: TRBV5-1; J gene: TRBJ2-5; CDR3 protein: CASSYDRSGETQYF; CDR3 DNA: TGCGCCAGCAGCTACGACCGGAGCGGGGAGACCCAGTACTTC
clone size: NA; D gene: NA; V gene: TRBV7-2; J gene: TRBJ2-7; CDR3 protein: CASSPRGWGEQYF; CDR3 DNA: TGTGCCAGCAGCCCTAGGGGGTGGGGCGAGCAGTACTTC
clone size: few; D gene: NA; V gene: TRBV10-3; J gene: TRBJ2-1; CDR3 protein: CAISEPLIRDSSYNEQFF; CDR3 DNA: TGTGCCATCAGTGAGCCCTTGATCCGGGACTCCTCCTACAATGAGCAGTTCTTC
clone size: few; D gene: TRBD1; V gene: TRBV5-1; J gene: TRBJ1-4; CDR3 protein: CASSTGQGNEKLFF; CDR3 DNA: TGCGCCAGCAGCACGGGACAGGGGAATGAAAAACTGTTTTTT
clone size: NA; D gene: TRBD1; V gene: TRBV7-9; J gene: TRBJ1-2; CDR3 protein: CASSGQGARSSSGYTF; CDR3 DNA: TGTGCCAGCAGCGGACAGGGGGCGCGATCATCGTCCGGCTACACCTTC
clone size: NA; D gene: TRBD2; V gene: TRBV7-2; J gene: TRBJ2-5; CDR3 protein: CASRNSGGETQYF; CDR3 DNA: TGTGCCAGCAGGAATAGCGGGGGAGAGACCCAGTACTTC
clone size: NA; D gene: NA; V gene: TRBV9; J gene: TRBJ2-6; CDR3 protein: CASSVGGLGANVLTF; CDR3 DNA: TGTGCCAGCAGCGTAGGGGGGCTCGGGGCCAACGTCCTGACTTTC
clone size: few; D gene: NA; V gene: TRBV19; J gene: TRBJ1-2; CDR3 protein: CASTGGGYTF; CDR3 DNA: TGTGCCAGTACGGGGGGCGGCTACACCTTC
clone size: few; D gene: NA; V gene: TRBV6-6; J gene: TRBJ2-1; CDR3 protein: CASRRATEQFF; CDR3 DNA: TGTGCCAGCAGGAGAGCCACCGAGCAGTTCTTC
clone size: few; D gene: NA; V gene: TRBV13; J gene: TRBJ1-5; CDR3 protein: CASSCERDGESYSNQPQHF; CDR3 DNA: TGTGCCAGCAGCTGCGAGCGGGACGGAGAGTCATATAGCAATCAGCCCCAGCATTTT
clone size: NA; D gene: NA; V gene: TRBV7-8; J gene: TRBJ2-3; CDR3 protein: CASSLEFADTQYF; CDR3 DNA: TGTGCCAGCAGCTTAGAATTCGCAGATACGCAGTATTTT
clone size: few; D gene: NA; V gene: TRBV7-2; J gene: TRBJ2-3; CDR3 protein: CASSLERGLEYF; CDR3 DNA: TGTGCCAGCAGCTTAGAAAGGGGACTGGAGTATTTT
clone size: NA; D gene: TRBD1; V gene: TRBV19; J gene: TRBJ2-3; CDR3 protein: CASSRPGQGRTDTQYF; CDR3 DNA: TGTGCCAGTAGTCGGCCGGGACAGGGGAGGACAGATACGCAGTATTTT